The 28 T cell receptor beta chains below all came from one sample that was sequenced in a study of cytomegalovirus exposure and HLA in healthy donors. This PCR relied on a set of 60 Vbeta primers and 13 Jbeta primers. Data came from immunoSEQ multiplex PCR; TCRdb stores just in-frame clones and leaves some out. Among about 140,000 clones, over 70% were seen once, and the ten largest hold approximately 1%. Sequenced material: PBMCs. The receptors come from a man younger than 35 in good health and CMV-seronegative.

CDR3 nucleotide sequence: TGCGCCAGCAGCACGTGGACGGCGGACGGGACCTACGAGCAGTACTTC. As protein: CASSTWTADGTYEQYF. The chain couples TRBV5-1 to TRBJ2-7; D possibly corresponds to TRBD2 (5 bases). The CDR3 length is 16 residues. V was shortened by 4 bases and J by 2 bases, with 19 bases between the two germline ends. The germline V gene has CDR1 SGHRS and CDR2 YFSETQ.

In its sample, this clone was seen a few times. The chain combines TRBV27 with TRBJ1-1, with D tentatively TRBD1 (5 bases). CDR1 and CDR2 from the germline V gene are MNHEY and SMNVEV (reference sequence). The V end lost 6 bases, the J end lost 5 bases, and 13 bases lay between the germline ends. The CDR3 runs to 13 residues. The CDR3 region is CASSGRVYTEAFF. CDR3 coding DNA: TGTGCCAGCAGCGGCAGGGTATATACTGAAGCTTTCTTT.

The CDR3 sequence is CASSGTATPMNTEAFF. CDR3 DNA: TGTGCCAGCTCCGGGACAGCCACACCCATGAACACTGAAGCTTTCTTT. The chain has TRBV7-8 and TRBJ1-1; TRBD1 agrees at 7 bases. Trimming removed 8 bases from V and 0 bases from J; junction bases left unmatched: 12. Germline CDR1 and CDR2: SGHVS and FQNEAQ. There are 16 residues in the CDR3.

This chain links TRBV6-5 with TRBJ1-1, with D unresolved. The V and J ends lost 0 bases and 1 base respectively, with 9 bases between them. Per germline, CDR1 MNHEY and CDR2 SVGAGI. The CDR3 length is 15 residues. This CDR3 reads CASSYSRSTNTEAFF. CDR3 DNA: TGTGCCAGCAGTTACTCCCGCAGTACGAACACTGAAGCTTTCTTT.

This clone was found once. This chain connects TRBV7-9 to TRBJ2-2; no definite D call. Germline assignment: CDR1 SEHNR and CDR2 FQNEAQ (reference sequence). Trimming left V 5 bases short and J 6 bases short, with 10 bases between. The CDR3 totals 13 residues. CDR3 DNA: TGTGCCAGCAGCCCGCAGGTGGCCGGGGAGCTGTTTTTT. Translated, it gives CASSPQVAGELFF.

The chain combines TRBV7-9 with TRBJ1-1, with D hard to call. CDR1 is SEHNR and CDR2 is FQNEAQ in the germline V gene (reference sequence). The CDR3 has 14 residues. Trimming removed 2 bases at V and 1 base at J, with 8 bases between. CDR3 protein: CASSLRSGNTEAFF. CDR3 coding DNA: TGTGCCAGCAGCTTACGATCGGGGAACACTGAAGCTTTCTTT.

The chain links TRBV28 to TRBJ2-7; a weak D match, TRBD2 (6 bases). The germline gives CDR1 MDHEN, CDR2 SYDVKM. The germline V and J ends were trimmed by 8 bases and 2 bases, with 7 bases remaining between them. The CDR3 contains 11 residues. The CDR3 protein is CASGGTYEQYF. The CDR3 DNA sequence: TGTGCCAGCGGGGGGACCTACGAGCAGTACTTC.

V usage is TRBV28 and J usage is TRBJ1-1; a possible D gene is TRBD1 (5 bases). The germline V and J ends were trimmed by 6 bases and 6 bases, with 14 bases remaining between them. The length of the CDR3 is 13 residues. Germline loops: CDR1 MDHEN, CDR2 SYDVKM. The CDR3 here is CASRATGVAEAFF. CDR3 coding DNA: TGTGCCAGCAGAGCTACGGGGGTAGCTGAAGCTTTCTTT.

The V gene is TRBV6-6, the J gene TRBJ1-2; 10 positions agree with TRBD1. The germline V gene encodes CDR1 MNHNY and CDR2 SVGAGI (reference sequence). The V gene end was trimmed by 5 bases and the J gene end by 1 base; junction bases not matched to a gene: 4. The CDR3 covers 15 residues. CDR3 in amino acids: CASSEGQGFNYGYTF. The CDR3 DNA reads as TGTGCCAGCAGTGAGGGACAGGGGTTTAACTATGGCTACACCTTC.

This chain connects TRBV27 to TRBJ2-5; a possible D gene is TRBD2 (6 bases). Germline loops: CDR1 MNHEY, CDR2 SMNVEV (reference sequence). V dropped 3 bases and J dropped 5 bases, with 10 bases sitting between them. The CDR3 extends over 13 amino acids. The DNA for the CDR3 is TGTGCCAGCAGTTTGTCCCGGGGGGAGACCCAGTACTTC. This encodes CASSLSRGETQYF.

The chain is built from TRBV25-1 and TRBJ1-6, with 11 bases identical to TRBD1. The CDR3 has 17 amino acids. The germline gives CDR1 MGHDK, CDR2 SYGVNS. V was pared by 6 bases and J by 5 bases, with 9 bases of the junction left unmatched. CDR3 DNA: TGTGCCAGCAGCCGGGACAGGGGGACGCTAAATAATTCACCCCTCCACTTT. This translates into CASSRDRGTLNNSPLHF.

About this clone itself: The sample contains more than one DNA sequence encoding this CDR3. V and J are TRBV10-3 and TRBJ1-1; 8 bases are shared with TRBD1. The CDR3 is 15 residues long. J gave up 0 bases and V 6 bases, and 6 bases lay outside the gene matches. CDR1 ENHRY and CDR2 SYGVKD come from the germline V gene. This chain's CDR3 is CAIRPGQGLNTEAFF. Here the CDR3 DNA reads TGTGCCATCAGACCTGGACAGGGTTTGAACACTGAAGCTTTCTTT.

The chain uses TRBV5-4 and TRBJ1-2, with unresolved D. There are 13 residues in the CDR3. The V gene's germline CDR1 is SGHNT and CDR2 YYREEE (reference sequence). The V gene lost 0 bases and the J gene lost 1 base, with 4 bases spanning the gap. The CDR3 DNA reads as TGTGCCAGCAGCTTGGACAATAACTATGGCTACACCTTC. Its protein is CASSLDNNYGYTF.

The V and J genes are TRBV5-1 and TRBJ1-1; D is perhaps TRBD1 (6 bases). V lost 0 bases, J lost 9 bases, and 15 bases lay in between. Germline V gene lookup returns CDR1 SGHRS and CDR2 YFSETQ. The CDR3 spans 14 residues. The CDR3 region is CASSLDGLTGQAFF. DNA of the CDR3: TGCGCCAGCAGCTTGGATGGACTGACAGGACAAGCTTTCTTT.

The chain carries TRBV4-3 and TRBJ1-1; D not certain. Germline-derived CDR1 and CDR2 are LGHNA and YSLEER. The CDR3 contains 15 residues. Trimming shortened V by 6 bases and J by 0 bases, and 14 bases separated the two germline ends. CDR3 DNA sequence: TGCGCCAGCAGAACTTGGGCTACTTTGAACACTGAAGCTTTCTTT. Its protein is CASRTWATLNTEAFF.

This clone showed up just a few times. This chain links TRBV7-6 with TRBJ2-7, with TRBD1 as a possible D gene (5 bases). The CDR3 loop spans 14 amino acids. The V gene's germline CDR1 is SGHVS and CDR2 FNYEAQ. The V and J ends lost 4 bases and 5 bases respectively, with 15 bases between them. CDR3 nucleotides: TGTGCCAGCAGCTCTCCGGGCAGGGTGGACGAGCAGTACTTC. Amino acids: CASSSPGRVDEQYF.

This clone was counted a few times. The rearrangement uses TRBV4-2 and TRBJ2-1; the D is unclear. CDR1 and CDR2 from the germline V gene are LGHNA and YNFKEQ. This CDR3 has 13 residues. With 1 base removed from V and 6 bases from J, the gap between germline ends came to 7 bases. DNA of the CDR3: TGTGCCAGCAGCCAAGGGGCGTGCAATGAGCAGTTCTTC. Translated, it gives CASSQGACNEQFF.

V usage is TRBV29-1 and J usage is TRBJ1-6; 8 bases map to TRBD1. Trimming at V came to 6 bases and at J to 10 bases, leaving 8 bases not matched to a gene. CDR1 and CDR2 from the germline V gene are SQVTM and ANQGSEA. There are 13 residues in the CDR3. This chain's CDR3 is CSVKTGVASPLHF. The CDR3, as DNA: TGCAGCGTCAAGACAGGGGTGGCGTCACCCCTCCACTTT.

The J gene is TRBJ1-4, the V gene TRBV27, with 8 bases aligning to TRBD1. Germline-derived CDR1 and CDR2 are MNHEY and SMNVEV (reference sequence). This CDR3 spans 17 amino acids. Trimming removed 5 bases from V and 6 bases from J; junction bases left unmatched: 14. CDR3 protein: CASSRRGQDSSYEKLFF. CDR3 nucleotides: TGTGCCAGCAGTAGGAGGGGACAGGATTCTTCGTATGAAAAACTGTTTTTT.

This clone was detected only a few times. The rearrangement joins TRBV6-5 to TRBJ1-1; 7 bases fit TRBD1. CDR1 and CDR2 from the germline V gene are MNHEY and SVGAGI. Losses at the gene ends were 2 bases for V and 5 bases for J; bases not matched to a gene: 8. The CDR3 length is 15 residues. Written as DNA, the CDR3 is TGTGCCAGCAGTTACCAGACAGGGTGGAAGACTGAAGCTTTCTTT. This translates into CASSYQTGWKTEAFF.

The chain employs TRBV5-1 and TRBJ2-5; D call uncertain. Germline CDR1 and CDR2: SGHRS and YFSETQ. The CDR3 is 15 amino acids. The V end lost 7 bases, the J end lost 5 bases, and 21 bases lay between the germline ends. DNA for the CDR3: TGCGCCAGCCATATTGACATCCCCGGCAGGGAGACCCAGTACTTC. This translates into CASHIDIPGRETQYF.

There are a few counts of this clone. V gene TRBV7-9 combines with J gene TRBJ2-1, with no clear D. The CDR3 is made up of 13 amino acids. Germline CDR1 and CDR2: SEHNR and FQNEAQ (reference sequence). The V gene lost 4 bases and the J gene lost 2 bases, with 6 bases spanning the gap. The CDR3 coding sequence is TGTGCCAGCAGCTCGCGGACCTACAATGAGCAGTTCTTC. Translating it yields CASSSRTYNEQFF.

The genes are TRBV19 and TRBJ2-2; 11 bases match TRBD2. V was pared by 5 bases and J by 8 bases, with 7 bases of the junction left unmatched. Germline CDR1 and CDR2: LNHDA and SQIVND (reference sequence). CDR3 length: 15 amino acids. Here the CDR3 DNA reads TGTGCCAGTAGTGTTAGCGGGGGGGCGTCGGGGGAGCTGTTTTTT. Its translation is CASSVSGGASGELFF.

This clone turned up a few times. The chain combines TRBV30 with TRBJ1-1; no firm D call. The CDR3 is 11 residues long. V was trimmed by 3 bases and J by 3 bases, leaving 5 bases between them. Germline CDR1 reads GTSNPN; CDR2 reads SVGIG (reference sequence). The CDR3 loop is CAWRGYTEAFF. The CDR3 DNA reads as TGTGCCTGGAGGGGCTACACTGAAGCTTTCTTT.

This clone showed up just a few times. The V gene is TRBV4-1, the J gene TRBJ2-2, with TRBD1 as a possible D gene (6 bases). The CDR3 is 16 residues long. Germline assignment: CDR1 MGHRA and CDR2 YSYEKL. V lost 1 base and J lost 7, with 16 bases in between. The CDR3 bases are TGCGCCAGCAGCCAAGTAGCGACCAGGGGAAACGGGGAGCTGTTTTTT. Encoded protein: CASSQVATRGNGELFF.

The chain is built from TRBV5-1 and TRBJ2-3; 7 nucleotides match TRBD1. Germline V gene lookup returns CDR1 SGHRS and CDR2 YFSETQ. The CDR3 contains 16 residues. Trimming took 0 bases from V and 7 from J; bases not matched to a gene: 11. Here the CDR3 DNA reads TGCGCCAGCAGCTTGGCCCGAGGGACAGCAGCTAATACGCAGTATTTT. This translates into CASSLARGTAANTQYF.

The genes are TRBV7-9 and TRBJ2-1, with D possibly TRBD2 on 5 matching bases. Germline-derived CDR1 and CDR2 are SEHNR and FQNEAQ (reference sequence). This CDR3 has 15 amino acids. V was clipped by 4 bases and J by 7 bases, with 17 bases between them. The CDR3 here is CASSSPSRATNEQFF. The CDR3 DNA follows: TGTGCCAGCAGCTCCCCTTCGAGGGCAACGAATGAGCAGTTCTTC.

The chain recombines TRBV7-6 with TRBJ2-2; 7 nucleotides line up with TRBD1. The trim removed 3 bases at V and 1 base at J, leaving 2 bases unmatched. The germline V gene encodes CDR1 SGHVS and CDR2 FNYEAQ. This CDR3 has 15 residues. The CDR3 region has the DNA TGTGCCAGCAGCTTGAGGACAGGGAACACCGGGGAGCTGTTTTTT. Amino acids: CASSLRTGNTGELFF.